This T cell receptor beta chain is drawn from a study of radiation and T cells in renal cell carcinoma. The time point here: blood 4 weeks post-SBRT, at nephrectomy. Treatment specified: 15 Gy SBRT to primary tumor, nephrectomy 4 weeks later. This clone occurred a few times. Sequencing was performed with immunoSEQ multiplex PCR; in TCRdb, only in-frame clones are kept and a portion is missing. Altogether approximately 150,000 clones are present, around 88% being singletons, with the ten largest covering less than 20%. Germline CDR1 and CDR2: MNHEY and SVGAGI. V gave up 7 bases and J gave up 0 bases, with 9 bases separating them. The CDR3 consists of 13 residues.

This clonotype originated in a woman aged 45-65 years with renal cell carcinoma. This sequence joins TRBV6-5 and TRBJ1-1, with D possibly TRBD1 on 5 matching bases. The sequenced sample was blood, obtained from a patient whose treatment included radiotherapy and nephrectomy. CDR3 nucleotides: TGTGCCAGCACCAACAGGTTGAACACTGAAGCTTTCTTT. Translating it yields CASTNRLNTEAFF.